One and the same sample provided the 25 T cell receptor beta chains below, sequenced in a study of read filtering for tumor transcriptome and immune sequencing (dated by TCRdb to 2019 to 2021). For sequencing, an Illumina HiSeq 4000 was employed. TCR libraries were constructed from approximately 360 ng RNA using the Immunoverse kit, and molecular barcoded adaptors covering alpha/delta and beta/gamma chains were employed. TCRdb handled the public reads itself, with Q25 trimming in fastp and clone calling in MiXCR, and kept productive beta chains. Entries are consolidated by CDR3 protein sequence, retaining the most common genes and DNA. The sample has about 90,000 distinct CDR3 sequences on record, over 9% of them singletons. The ten largest account for just under 15% of the sample. The sequenced sample was a population of CD138-negative cells sorted from bone marrow. Reading the label with the study, this specimen's cell subset or site is: bone marrow mononuclear cells depleted of CD138+ plasma/myeloma cells by negative magnetic selection. Receptors were obtained from a donor at least 40 years old with multiple myeloma.

This clonotype was seen at least ten times. The gene calls are TRBV29-1 and TRBJ1-1; D unclear. Germline CDR1 and CDR2: SQVTM and ANQGSEA. The CDR3 runs 13 residues. Between the trimmed V and J ends, which lost 6 bases and 0 bases, there was a span of 11 bases. The DNA of the CDR3 is TGCAGCGTGTGGTCCGGGATGAACACTGAAGCTTTCTTT. This sequence encodes CSVWSGMNTEAFF.

In this sample, this clonotype turned up many times. The V call is TRBV20-1, the J call TRBJ1-2; D unresolved. CDR1 DFQATT and CDR2 SNEGSKA come from the germline V gene (reference sequence). Trimming removed 1 base from V and 4 bases from J, with 7 bases in between. The length of the CDR3 is 12 residues. CDR3 protein: CSARVPGYGYTF. The CDR3 coding sequence is TGCAGTGCTAGAGTCCCTGGCTATGGCTACACCTTC.

Ten or more counts support this clonotype. The chain links TRBV3-1 to TRBJ2-1; 12 nucleotides agree with TRBD1. The germline gives CDR1 LGHDT, CDR2 YNNKEL (reference sequence). The CDR3 has 15 amino acids. Trimming cost V 3 bases and J 7 bases; bases outside gene matches: 4. CDR3 in amino acids: CASSQMGQGANEQFF. The CDR3 DNA reads TGTGCCAGCAGCCAGATGGGACAGGGGGCAAATGAGCAGTTCTTC.

This clonotype was recorded many times. The chain combines TRBV20-1 with TRBJ2-5; either TRBD1 or TRBD2 may fit D (5 bases each). V gave up 5 bases and J gave up 1 base, with 11 bases separating them. Germline CDR1 DFQATT, CDR2 SNEGSKA (reference sequence). The CDR3 extends over 13 amino acids. CDR3 in amino acids: CSALGRSQETQYF. The CDR3 DNA reads TGCAGTGCTCTGGGACGGAGCCAAGAGACCCAGTACTTC.

This clonotype was picked up many times. V gene TRBV11-2 combines with J gene TRBJ2-7, with D perhaps TRBD2 (5 bases). V lost 6 bases to trimming and J lost 0 bases, with 15 bases between them. CDR1 is SGHAT and CDR2 is FQNNGV in the germline V gene. CDR3 length: 15 residues. The CDR3 loop is CASSSDYSSSYEQYF. Here the CDR3 DNA reads TGTGCCAGCAGTTCCGACTACTCAAGCTCCTACGAGCAGTACTTC.

This clonotype was counted at least ten times. The chain recombines TRBV27 with TRBJ1-2; D unresolved. In germline, CDR1 is MNHEY, CDR2 SMNVEV (reference sequence). Trimming stripped 6 bases from V and 5 bases from J, with 13 bases between. The CDR3 loop spans 13 amino acids. CDR3 in DNA: TGTGCCAGCAGGGGGATTCGTATGTATGGCTACACCTTC. It encodes CASRGIRMYGYTF.

This clonotype was seen at least ten times. One junction end does not reproduce the germline sequence, and a read error may be involved. V is TRBV6-1 and J is TRBJ1-5, with a possible D match to TRBD1 (5 bases). Germline lookup yields CDR1 MNHNS and CDR2 SASEGT. The CDR3 is made up of 15 amino acids. The DNA of the CDR3 is TGTGCCAGCAGCGAAGGGACGGTACCCCGGCAGCCCCAGCATTTT. This codes for CASSEGTVPRQPQHF.

There are many counts of this clonotype. The chain links TRBV29-1 to TRBJ1-1; D might be TRBD1 (5 bases). The CDR3 is 13 residues long. Looked up from germline, CDR1 is SQVTM and CDR2 is ANQGSEA. V lost 7 bases and J lost 1, with 13 bases in between. CDR3 DNA: TGCAGCGGGGGGGAAGTGAGGAACACTGAAGCTTTCTTT. Its translation: CSGGEVRNTEAFF.

Many counts were recorded for this clonotype. This chain uses TRBV20-1 with TRBJ1-5; possibly TRBD1 for D (5 bases). The length of the CDR3 is 13 residues. Trimming removed 3 bases from V and 4 bases from J, with 10 bases in between. In germline, CDR1 is DFQATT, CDR2 SNEGSKA (reference sequence). DNA of the CDR3: TGCAGTGCTAGCGGCAGGGCTAATCAGCCCCAGCATTTT. Its protein product is CSASGRANQPQHF.

This clonotype was counted at least ten times. The rearrangement joins TRBV3-1 to TRBJ2-2, with D unclear. The length of the CDR3 is 15 residues. V gave up 0 bases and J gave up 7 bases, with 12 bases separating them. CDR1 is LGHDT and CDR2 is YNNKEL in the germline V gene (reference sequence). The CDR3 sequence is CASSQDFVGGGELFF. The CDR3 DNA reads TGTGCCAGCAGCCAAGATTTTGTAGGCGGCGGGGAGCTGTTTTTT.

This clonotype was observed many times. The gene calls are TRBV5-1 and TRBJ1-1; possibly TRBD1 for D (6 bases). V shed 3 bases and J shed 3 bases, with 15 bases lying between them. Germline CDR1 reads SGHRS; CDR2 reads YFSETQ. The CDR3 consists of 15 residues. The CDR3 region has the DNA TGCGCCAGCAGCTCGGACAGCACGGGGTACACTGAAGCTTTCTTT. Translation gives CASSSDSTGYTEAFF.

In this sample, this clonotype turned up many times. The chain combines TRBV27 with TRBJ2-5; D possibly corresponds to TRBD2 (5 bases). Germline loops: CDR1 MNHEY, CDR2 SMNVEV (reference sequence). Trimming left V 4 bases short and J 7 bases short, with 13 bases between. The length of the CDR3 is 13 residues. The CDR3 sequence is CASSSVTAGTQYF. Here the CDR3 DNA reads TGTGCCAGCAGTTCCGTGACTGCGGGGACCCAGTACTTC.

In its sample, this clonotype was seen many times. The chain joins TRBV2 to TRBJ2-7; TRBD1 agrees at 7 bases. Germline V gives CDR1 SNHLY, CDR2 FYNNEI. With 5 bases clipped from V and 4 bases from J, the junction kept 2 bases outside the gene matches. CDR3 length equals 12 residues. Here the CDR3 reads CASSPTGYEQYF. The CDR3 region has the DNA TGTGCCAGCAGTCCGACAGGGTACGAGCAGTACTTC.

Ten or more counts support this clonotype. CDR3 protein: CASSFESGRAGENEQFF. The CDR3 DNA reads as TGTGCCAGCAGCTTCGAAAGCGGGAGGGCCGGGGAGAATGAGCAGTTCTTC. The V call is TRBV7-9, the J call TRBJ2-1, with TRBD2 matching 10 bases. There are 17 residues in the CDR3. V trimming: 3 bases; J trimming: 7 bases; junction bases outside the gene matches: 12. Germline V gives CDR1 SEHNR, CDR2 FQNEAQ (reference sequence).

This clonotype occurred a few times. This sequence joins TRBV6-6 and TRBJ1-1; 8 nucleotides match TRBD1. CDR3 length equals 14 residues. Per the germline V gene, CDR1 is MNHNY and CDR2 is SVGAGI (reference sequence). V trimming: 4 bases; J trimming: 3 bases; junction bases outside the gene matches: 4. CDR3 DNA: TGTGCCAGCAGTTCCGCGGACAGGGACACTGAAGCTTTCTTT. Translating it yields CASSSADRDTEAFF.

This clonotype was detected ten times or more. The chain employs TRBV6-1 and TRBJ2-1, with 8 positions matching TRBD2. The V gene end was trimmed by 5 bases and the J gene end by 5 bases; junction bases not matched to a gene: 5. Germline CDR1 and CDR2: MNHNS and SASEGT. This CDR3 has 14 amino acids. CDR3 protein: CASSPGLGNNEQFF. Here the CDR3 DNA reads TGTGCCAGCAGTCCGGGACTAGGGAACAATGAGCAGTTCTTC.

Many counts were recorded for this clonotype. The chain recombines TRBV29-1 with TRBJ2-3; 10 nucleotides line up with TRBD2. Trimming cost V 6 bases and J 1 base; bases outside gene matches: 10. The CDR3 has 16 residues. Germline CDR1 and CDR2: SQVTM and ANQGSEA. The CDR3, as DNA: TGCAGCGTCCTAACCGGCCTAGCGGGAGGCACAGATACGCAGTATTTT. Translation: CSVLTGLAGGTDTQYF.

This clonotype has a count of ten or more. The V and J genes are TRBV12-3 or TRBV12-4 and TRBJ2-7; D might be TRBD2 (6 bases). The CDR3 is 14 amino acids. The germline V and J ends were trimmed by 4 bases and 5 bases, with 15 bases remaining between them. CDR3 residues: CASSSTAGSHEQYF. The CDR3 nucleotides read TGTGCCAGCAGTTCCACCGCCGGGAGCCACGAGCAGTACTTC.

Note on this clonotype: A much larger clone differs by one base, so this may be a read error. This chain joins TRBV2 and TRBJ2-7, with D tentatively TRBD1 or TRBD2 (5 bases each). Deletions cut 4 bases from V and 6 bases from J, with 10 bases between. CDR3 length: 12 amino acids. CDR1 SNHLY and CDR2 FYNNEI come from the germline V gene. CDR3 sequence reads: CASSGNGAEQYF. The CDR3, as DNA: TGTGCCAGCAGTGGGAACGGGGCCGAGCAGTACTTC.

Notes on this clonotype: This may stem from a read error, because a much larger clone lies one nucleotide away. The rearrangement uses TRBV29-1 and TRBJ2-3, with D possibly called TRBD1 or TRBD2 (5 bases each). The CDR3 totals 11 residues. Germline assignment: CDR1 SQVTM and CDR2 ANQGSEA. With 4 bases removed from V and 7 bases from J, the gap between germline ends came to 9 bases. CDR3 loop: CSVGGLNTQYF. The CDR3 bases are TGCAGCGTTGGGGGGTTAAATACGCAGTATTTT.

The table lists this clonotype with many counts. The chain joins TRBV19 to TRBJ1-5, with unresolved D. Trimming shortened V by 3 bases and J by 3 bases, and 18 bases separated the two germline ends. CDR1 is LNHDA and CDR2 is SQIVND in the germline V gene (reference sequence). The CDR3 totals 17 residues. The CDR3 reads CASSIRRVAGDNQPQHF. CDR3 DNA: TGTGCCAGTAGTATTAGGAGAGTGGCGGGTGACAATCAGCCCCAGCATTTT.

In this sample, this clonotype turned up a few times. This chain connects TRBV5-1 to TRBJ2-1, with a weak D call TRBD2 (6 bases). This CDR3 has 15 residues. CDR1 is SGHRS and CDR2 is YFSETQ in the germline V gene. Trimming took off 4 bases at V and 10 bases at J, with 21 bases between the two ends. CDR3 nucleotide sequence: TGCGCCAGCAGCGGAGGAGGGACCAACCAGTTGGAGCAGTTCTTC. Protein sequence: CASSGGGTNQLEQFF.

This clonotype appeared many times. This chain joins TRBV7-9 and TRBJ1-4, with unresolved D. V gave up 2 bases and J gave up 6 bases, with 7 bases separating them. The CDR3 has 13 residues. CDR1 and CDR2 (germline): SEHNR, FQNEAQ (reference sequence). DNA for the CDR3: TGTGCCAGCAGCTTAAACAGAGATGAAAAACTGTTTTTT. This gives the protein CASSLNRDEKLFF. Based on the CDR3 plus reference TRBV7-9 and TRBJ1-4, the full variable domain is DTGVSQNPRHKITKRGQNVTFRCDPISEHNRLYWYRQTLGQGPEFLTYFQNEAQLEKSRLLSDRFSAERPKGSFSTLEIQRTEQGDSAMYLCASSLNRDEKLFFGSGTQLSVL.

In its sample, this clonotype was seen many times. The rearrangement uses TRBV20-1 and TRBJ1-5, with D possibly being TRBD1 (6 bases). V was clipped by 1 base and J by 7 bases, with 14 bases between them. This CDR3 spans 14 amino acids. The V gene's germline CDR1 is DFQATT and CDR2 SNEGSKA (reference sequence). The DNA for the CDR3 is TGCAGTGCTAGAGTACAGGGTCTCAACCAGCCCCAGCATTTT. Protein sequence: CSARVQGLNQPQHF.

Comment on this clonotype: A much larger clone sits a single nucleotide away, making a read error possible. As the CDR3 is not closed by the conserved phenylalanine or tryptophan, this likely results from a read error. The CDR3: CASSRSGRSAGELFL. The DNA of the CDR3 is TGTGCCAGCAGCCGAAGCGGGAGGTCGGCCGGGGAGCTGTTTCTT. The chain carries TRBV28 and TRBJ2-2, with TRBD2 matching over 9 bases. Germline assignment: CDR1 MDHEN and CDR2 SYDVKM. The length of the CDR3 is 15 residues. V shed 6 bases, J shed 6 bases, and the junction held 8 bases outside the gene matches.